Below are 2 T cell receptor beta chains sequenced from a single sample in a study of T cell responses to AZD1222 COVID-19 vaccine. Libraries were prepared by immunoSEQ multiplex PCR; TCRdb keeps only in-frame clonotypes and omits some of them. The data show approximately 110,000 clones, 87% seen once. This specimen was peripheral blood, taken on day 0 of AZD1222 vaccination. These receptors originate from an adult in good health.

The V call is TRBV18, the J call TRBJ2-2, with D possibly matching TRBD2 (6 bases). The CDR3 spans 16 residues. Germline CDR1 is KGHSH and CDR2 is LQKENI. V was trimmed by 6 bases and J by 0 bases, leaving 14 bases between them. For the CDR3, the DNA is TGTGCCAGCTCCACGCCCGGGGGTGCGAACACCGGGGAGCTGTTTTTT. It yields the protein CASSTPGGANTGELFF. Full variable domain (remainder filled in from reference TRBV18 and TRBJ2-2): NAGVMQNPRHLVRRRGQEARLRCSPMKGHSHVYWYRQLPEEGLKFMVYLQKENIIDESGMPKERFSAEFPKEGPSILRIQQVVRGDSAAYFCASSTPGGANTGELFFGEGSRLTVL.

V gene TRBV18 combines with J gene TRBJ1-2, with a possible D match to TRBD1 (5 bases). The CDR3 has 14 amino acids. Trimming left V 3 bases short and J 6 bases short, with 14 bases between. Germline V gene data show CDR1 as KGHSH and CDR2 as LQKENI. In DNA form, the CDR3 reads TGTGCCAGCTCACCCTACAGGTCGCAAAATGGCTACACCTTC. The encoded protein is CASSPYRSQNGYTF.